This T cell receptor (beta chain) originates from a study of cytomegalovirus exposure and HLA in healthy donors (dated by TCRdb to about 2017). About the study as a whole: An earlier analysis of under 600 of the donors reported roughly 270 Gb of sequence data and around 120 million unique TCR beta sequences from about 179 million T cells. An earlier analysis of 587 of the donors used high-throughput TCR beta sequencing to judge whether each TCR beta V gene segment behaved as functional or pseudogenic. The number of typed donors differed by locus: roughly 629-630 for A, B, C, DRB1 and DQB1; roughly 510 for DQA1; 606 for DPA1; and roughly 470 for DPB1. Roughly 300 gigabases of sequencing data and about 92 million unique TCR sequences made up an early release that covered approximately 620 HLA-typed donors. The T cell repertoires of some 700 subjects were profiled by immunosequencing and related to cytomegalovirus serostatus. A few DR-DQ haplotypes were handled as single units for association and clustering because linkage in the cohort was strong. All discovery cohort repertoires had been generated using a single sequencing platform. Among a few hundred genotyped donors of the cohort, an average of approximately 240,000 unique TCR beta nucleotide sequences were sequenced per donor, roughly 20% of them non-productive. Along with the 666-subject first cohort, a separate validation cohort of around 110 different subjects was used. Rather than drawing on any new phenotypic data, the later analysis identified candidate immune exposures from TCR beta sequences and the way those sequences occurred across donors. Donor age, sex, ethnicity and CMV serostatus were compiled alongside the repertoire data. In a later genetic analysis, genome-wide SNP genotypes for about 65% of the 666 donors were used, and that subset was treated as a discovery cohort. In a later analysis, previously published TCR beta repertoires from some 640 donors were re-analyzed and high-resolution HLA genotyping was added so that TCR occurrence patterns could be studied. The study combined high-throughput TCR immunosequencing, statistical association of individual TCRs with disease status, and machine learning to predict cytomegalovirus infection status. Both class I and class II loci were covered by HLA typing, at four-digit resolution. The aim of the study was to test whether cataloging public T cell receptors could identify signatures of past pathogen exposure. Of the 350 to 400 genotyped donors, approximately 80% fell in the genetic ancestry cluster associated with self-reported Caucasian donors.

This clone was counted a single time. This receptor's antigen is unknown. Qualities for individual bases were not recorded, and no much larger clone is one base off. General study outcomes and caveats: A later analysis found that most CMV-associated TCR beta chains appeared HLA-restricted, with HLA associations seemingly driven largely by CMV exposure. Assigning TCR associations to individual alleles was difficult when HLA alleles, especially DR and DQ, strongly co-occurred. Because counts were too low, around 17 rarely observed V segments, including chromosome 9 orphons, were left out of the earlier analysis of approximately 580 of the donors. Three of the identified cytomegalovirus-associated TCR beta chains were confirmed in vitro to be specific for cytomegalovirus antigens. A cluster of highly shared sequence variants was judged likely to be a technical artifact of the sequencing pipeline. It was suggested by the authors that the approach could potentially be generalized to other disease states and immunological phenotypes. An earlier analysis of roughly 570 of the donors showed that most TCR beta V segments appeared in productive rearrangements either about 87% or about 30% of the time, which broadly matched IMGT annotations. A total of 150 or so TCR beta chains were listed by the study as associated with cytomegalovirus. Some IMGT-functional V segments, including TRBV6-2 and TRBV6-3, could not be distinguished by the 87-base-pair reads and were therefore excluded. In a later analysis, 16,951 TCR beta sequences were associated with specific HLA alleles at a false discovery rate of 0.05. Immune exposure information for the cohort was limited to CMV serostatus. Compared with equally common non-associated chains, HLA-associated TCR beta chains in a later analysis were more clonally expanded and had lower generation probabilities. The presence/absence analyses assumed that sequencing depth was roughly uniform across donors, and that assumption may not be true. An association between a missense DCLRE1C variant and V-gene and J-gene trimming of TCR beta chains was found in a later genetic analysis and replicated in an independent cohort. Across donors, most TCR sequences were observed very rarely, whereas some public TCRs were present in many individuals. HLA typing was unavailable for some donors at each locus, so association tests used only the typed subset. The classifier was reported to diagnose cytomegalovirus status with high specificity and sensitivity in both the original and validation cohorts. A later analysis reported that several top co-occurrence clusters appeared linked to parvovirus B19, influenza, CMV and Epstein-Barr virus. According to a later analysis, TCR association rates differed among HLA loci, with DRB1 alleles showing the most associated TCRs and HLA-C alleles showing the fewest. The cohort was sequenced for TCR beta chains only, and without alpha or paired-chain data the features that could be detected were limited. Correlated functional status among segregating V segments might reflect linkage disequilibrium, but an unknown experimental factor could not be ruled out. Compared with the approximately 710-donor mean, donors in an Asian-associated ancestry cluster had fewer N-insertions in productive TCRs, according to a later genetic analysis. A further reported finding was that TCR beta sequences accurately predicted the HLA-A and HLA-B alleles for most subjects in the first cohort.

The protocol used for the library was the immunoSEQ multiplex PCR assay. The multiplex PCR relied on a mix of 60 forward primers for TCR Vbeta segments and 13 reverse primers for TCR Jbeta segments. A multiplex PCR assay on genomic DNA amplified the CDR3 region of rearranged TCR beta genes. The amplified TCR beta libraries were sequenced on the Illumina HiSeq System as 87-base-pair reads. In the source study's methods: In a later analysis, some 80 million unique TCR beta chains were counted across the 500 to 700 repertoires, and roughly 11 million of these chains were shared by at least two donors. Raw reads were error-corrected and collapsed into unique sequences with a nearest-neighbor algorithm that merged closely related sequences to remove PCR and sequencing errors. To assign V, D and J gene segments, CDR3 sequences were aligned to IMGT reference sequences. Each retained sequence needed at least a six-nucleotide match to both a V gene segment and a J gene segment. A rearrangement counted as productive if the CDR3 had no stop codons and remained in frame with V and J, and every other rearrangement counted as non-productive. CDR3 was defined by IMGT convention, running from the second conserved V-encoded cysteine to the conserved J-encoded phenylalanine. The earlier analysis of about 500 of the donors excluded sequences that lacked an unambiguous match to a single V gene segment. In an earlier analysis of several hundred of the donors, V segments were called functional above 56.7% productive rearrangements and were called segregating when the between-donor standard deviation exceeded 5%. To diagnose cytomegalovirus status from the catalog of TCR beta chain sequences, a statistical classification framework was built. V and J gene assignment, in a later analysis, came from comparing TCR nucleotide sequences with IMGT/GENE-DB human TR gene sequences. The TCRdist pipeline was used in a later analysis to assign CDR3 sequences and most-parsimonious VDJ recombination scenarios. In a later analysis, every TCR beta chain was defined by the combination of its CDR3 amino acid sequence and its V-gene family, and reads without a unique V-gene family were dropped. To address suspected cross-contamination and a sequencing artifact, a later analysis removed approximately 590 highly shared, low-generation-probability nucleotide sequences. In a later analysis, a clonal expansion index was calculated for each public chain from normalized within-repertoire ranks of inferred template counts. A later analysis computed generation probabilities with a VDJ recombination model fitted to out-of-frame rearrangements, and checked the results against IGoR. In a later analysis, hypergeometric tests were used to score TCR-TCR, TCR-HLA and TCR-CMV co-occurrence, with a repertoire-size bias correction applied to TCR pairs. To estimate false discovery rates, a later analysis permuted the HLA or CMV assignments 20 times. In a later analysis, co-occurring TCRs were grouped using DBSCAN, with TCRdist sequence similarity added in when clustering inside HLA-allele-positive subsets. Repertoires with fewer than 30,000 or more than 120,000 public chains, plus five repertoires with anomalous nucleotide sharing, were excluded from co-occurrence clustering. TCRdb provides this immuneACCESS table in a form limited to in-frame rearrangements. Some clones are lacking; in checked studies, under half of them reflect an unresolved V gene, and why the rest are absent is not known. For V, J and clone size, that table is used; D and trimming come from the DNA. The sample has fewer than 250,000 clones on record, approximately 75% of them singletons. Jointly, the top ten make up more than 4% of the sample.

The cohort consisted of 666 healthy bone marrow donors. Cohort members were all nominally healthy when sampled, although unrecorded immune exposures were likely present. The donor was CMV seropositive and was included in the group of 250 to 300 seropositive cohort members. A peripheral blood sample was collected from each donor, and TCR beta sequencing was performed on peripheral blood mononuclear cells. The Qiagen DNeasy Blood Extraction Kit was used to extract genomic DNA from the blood cell samples. The CDR1 and CDR2 encoded by the germline V gene (reference sequence) are MNHEY and SMNVEV. V loses 6 bases at its end and J loses 4 bases; junction bases beyond the gene matches: 8. Reading from cysteine to phenylalanine, the CDR3 counts 15 amino acids. The DNA shown is the 45-base CDR3, in frame from base 1.

The sample was PBMCs. The V and J genes are TRBV27 and TRBJ2-1; TRBD1 aligns with 8 central bases. This clonotype was obtained from a man aged 25 to 45 in good health and CMV-seropositive. The DNA sequence is as follows: TGTGCCAGCAGGGGACCCAGGGGGCCGTACAATGAGCAGTTCTTC. The resulting protein is CASRGPRGPYNEQFF.